These T cell receptor beta chains were read from a single sample in a study of Tregs in tolerant kidney transplant recipients. TCRdb's copy holds only in-frame clones and misses some; the assay was immunoSEQ multiplex PCR. The sample comprises about 66,000 clones, 80% to 95% of which are singletons, and approximately 10% rests with the top ten. Sequencing used CD8+ T cells from blood, obtained before the transplant. All receptors come from a human donor who received a combined kidney and bone marrow transplant. The CDR3 runs from the conserved cysteine through the conserved F or W. D genes are given only for firm matches. The size of a clone is reported for some rows only, either as once, few or many, or as a class for expanded clones.

TRBD2 TRBJ2-1 TRBV29-1 NA TGCAGCGTTGAGGGGGCGAGCGGGAGGGCCTACAATGAGCAGTTCTTC CSVEGASGRAYNEQFF
NA TRBJ1-6 TRBV7-3 NA TGTGCCAGCAGCTCCGGGGACATTAGGGCGAATTCACCCCTCCACTTT CASSSGDIRANSPLHF
TRBD1 TRBJ2-7 TRBV29-1 NA TGCAGCGTGAAGACAGGGGGGTTCCACGAGCAGTACTTC CSVKTGGFHEQYF
TRBD1 TRBJ2-7 TRBV19 NA TGTGCCAGTAGTATTTTGGGACAGGGGGCCCACGAGCAGTACTTC CASSILGQGAHEQYF
NA TRBJ2-1 TRBV15 NA TGTGCCACCAGCACCCTAAGGGGCGATGAGCAGTTCTTC CATSTLRGDEQFF
TRBD2 TRBJ2-1 TRBV6-4 NA TGTGCCAGCAGTGACGGGACTAGGGACTACAATGAGCAGTTCTTC CASSDGTRDYNEQFF
NA TRBJ1-2 TRBV5-1 NA TGCGCCAGCAGCCCGGAGGTTACGGGATTTGGCTACACCTTC CASSPEVTGFGYTF
TRBD2 TRBJ2-1 TRBV29-1 once TGCAGCGCCCCAGCGGGGGGGTGGAATGAGCAGTTCTTC CSAPAGGWNEQFF
TRBD1 TRBJ2-7 TRBV9 NA TGTGCCAGCAGCAGGACAGGGACCTACGAGCAGTACTTC CASSRTGTYEQYF
NA TRBJ2-1 TRBV19 NA TGTGCCAGTAGTAGTCTTAGCGGTTTGATTCCCTACAATGAGCAGTTCTTC CASSSLSGLIPYNEQFF
TRBD1 TRBJ2-1 TRBV6-5 NA TGTGCCAGCAGACGATGGACAGGGAACAACAATGAGCAGTTCTTC CASRRWTGNNNEQFF
NA TRBJ2-1 TRBV4-3 once TGCGCCAGCAGCCTCACGGGGGGGACAGGGTCAGATGAGCAGTTCTTC CASSLTGGTGSDEQFF
NA TRBJ2-1 TRBV13 once TGTGCCAGCAGCTCGCGTACGCACAATGAGCAGTTCTTC CASSSRTHNEQFF
TRBD1 TRBJ1-1 TRBV13 once TGTGCCAGCGGGACAGGGACCATGAACACTGAAGCTTTCTTT CASGTGTMNTEAFF
TRBD2 TRBJ2-1 TRBV11-1 NA TGTGCCAGCAGTGCTACCAGCGGGAGTGTCAATGAGCAGTTCTTC CASSATSGSVNEQFF
TRBD1 TRBJ2-5 TRBV2 NA TGTGCCAGCAGCCTCGGGACAGGGGGCGATAATTTGGGGTCGTTTGTAGAGACCCAGTACTTC CASSLGTGGDNLGSFVETQYF
TRBD1 TRBJ2-1 TRBV19 NA TGTGCCAGTAGTAAAACAGGGGTCTCCTACAATGAGCAGTTCTTC CASSKTGVSYNEQFF
NA TRBJ1-5 TRBV15 NA TGTGCCACCAGCAGAGTAGGGAGAAGCAATCAGCCCCAGCATTTT CATSRVGRSNQPQHF
TRBD2 TRBJ2-1 TRBV9 NA TGTGCCAGCAGCGTAAGAGGGGGGGGTAGCGGGACCTACAATGAGCAGTTCTTC CASSVRGGGSGTYNEQFF
TRBD1 TRBJ1-3 TRBV9 NA TGTGCCAGCAGCTGGGACAGGGGAGCAAGTCCTGGAAACACCATATATTTT CASSWDRGASPGNTIYF
NA TRBJ1-2 TRBV28 NA TGTGCCAGCAGGCCGCCGTTAGCTAACTATGGCTACACCTTC CASRPPLANYGYTF
TRBD1 TRBJ1-2 TRBV29-1 NA TGCAGCGTACCGGGACAGGGAGTGGGCTACACCTTC CSVPGQGVGYTF
NA TRBJ2-3 TRBV13 NA TGTGCCAGCAGCTTAGCGGGAGGCACAGATACGCAGTATTTT CASSLAGGTDTQYF
TRBD2 TRBJ2-3 TRBV15 NA TGTGCCACCAGCACAAGACTAGCGGGAGGAGAGGATACGCAGTATTTT CATSTRLAGGEDTQYF
NA TRBJ1-6 TRBV30 NA TGTGCCTGGAGTTGGAGCGGGGATAATTCACCCCTCCACTTT CAWSWSGDNSPLHF
TRBD1 TRBJ2-1 TRBV4-1 NA TGCGCCAGCAGCCAAGCCCGGGACAGGGGTGGTAGGGAGCAGTTCTTC CASSQARDRGGREQFF
TRBD1 TRBJ2-6 TRBV2 NA TGTGCCAGCAGGCACAGGGGGCGGTCTGGGGCCAACGTCCTGACTTTC CASRHRGRSGANVLTF
NA TRBJ2-7 TRBV28 NA TGTGCCAGCAGTCAGGATACTTACGAGCAGTACTTC CASSQDTYEQYF
TRBD2 TRBJ2-3 TRBV5-5 NA TGTGCCAGCAGCTTGTTTAGCGGGGGGATCACAGATACGCAGTATTTT CASSLFSGGITDTQYF
NA TRBJ1-6 TRBV19 NA TGTGCCAGTAGCTACCAGGGAGGGTCACCCCTCCACTTT CASSYQGGSPLHF
TRBD1 TRBJ2-7 TRBV5-6 NA TGTGCCAGCAGCTCGGGACAGGCTTTCTACGAGCAGTACTTC CASSSGQAFYEQYF
NA TRBJ2-3 TRBV28 NA TGTGCCAGCGCCTTTTACCGGAGCACAGATACGCAGTATTTT CASAFYRSTDTQYF
TRBD2 TRBJ2-1 TRBV18 NA TGTGCCAGCTCACCAAGTGGGACGGGGGGCTACAATGAGCAGTTCTTC CASSPSGTGGYNEQFF
NA TRBJ1-5 TRBV27 NA TGTGCCAGCAGTTTATCTAGTAATCAGCCCCAGCATTTT CASSLSSNQPQHF
TRBD2 TRBJ2-1 TRBV7-9 NA TGTGCCAGCAGCTCGATACTAGCGGGCTACAATGAGCAGTTCTTC CASSSILAGYNEQFF
TRBD1 TRBJ1-2 TRBV7-9 NA TGTGCCAGCAGCCGGGACAGTCGTCGAGTCGCGGGAAACTATGGCTACACCTTC CASSRDSRRVAGNYGYTF
TRBD1 TRBJ1-1 TRBV7-8 NA TGTGCCAGCAGCCCCAGGGGGCGGTCGGAAGCTTTCTTT CASSPRGRSEAFF
NA TRBJ1-4 TRBV4-1 NA TGCGCCAGCAGCCAAGAAGGGGAACCTAATGAAAAACTGTTTTTT CASSQEGEPNEKLFF
NA TRBJ1-1 TRBV9 once TGTGCCAGCAGCGCCAGAGGGGGATATACTGAAGCTTTCTTT CASSARGGYTEAFF
NA TRBJ1-3 TRBV5-6 NA TGTGCCAGCAGCGGGCAGGGGTGGACGGCTGGAAACACCATATATTTT CASSGQGWTAGNTIYF
NA TRBJ1-2 TRBV27 NA TGTGCCAGCAGTACACAGGGTTGGGGCTACACCTTC CASSTQGWGYTF
TRBD1 TRBJ2-3 TRBV4-1 NA TGCGCCAGCAGCCACTTCAACGGGGGACAGGGGGCGCTTGGGACGCAGTATTTT CASSHFNGGQGALGTQYF
NA TRBJ1-1 TRBV13 NA TGTGCCAGCAGCTCCCCGACTCTTAGGACTGAAGCTTTCTTT CASSSPTLRTEAFF